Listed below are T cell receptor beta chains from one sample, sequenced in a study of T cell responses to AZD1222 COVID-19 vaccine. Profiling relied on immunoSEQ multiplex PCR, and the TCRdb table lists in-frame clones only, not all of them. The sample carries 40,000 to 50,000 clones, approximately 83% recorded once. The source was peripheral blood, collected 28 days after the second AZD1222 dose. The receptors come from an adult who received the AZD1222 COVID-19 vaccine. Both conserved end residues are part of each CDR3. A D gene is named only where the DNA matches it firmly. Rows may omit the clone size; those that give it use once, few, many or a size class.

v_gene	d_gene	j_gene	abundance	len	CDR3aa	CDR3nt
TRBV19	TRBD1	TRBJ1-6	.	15	CASKPGQGENSPLHF	TGTGCCAGTAAACCGGGACAGGGGGAGAATTCACCCCTCCACTTT
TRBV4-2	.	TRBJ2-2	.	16	CASSQEPSANTGELFF	TGTGCCAGCAGCCAAGAACCCAGCGCGAACACCGGGGAGCTGTTTTTT
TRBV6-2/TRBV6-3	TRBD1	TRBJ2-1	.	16	CASSYPGTGFYNEQFF	TGTGCCAGCAGTTACCCCGGGACAGGTTTCTACAATGAGCAGTTCTTC
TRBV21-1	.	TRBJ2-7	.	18	CASSKGLFRRLPPYEQYF	TGTGCCAGCAGCAAGGGCCTTTTCAGGCGACTTCCCCCGTACGAGCAGTACTTC
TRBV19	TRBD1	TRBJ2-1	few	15	CASSSGQGGGGEQFF	TGTGCCAGTAGCTCGGGACAGGGAGGCGGGGGAGAGCAGTTCTTC
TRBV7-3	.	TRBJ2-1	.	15	CASSSDRRGYNEQFF	TGTGCCAGCAGCTCGGACAGGCGGGGCTACAATGAGCAGTTCTTC
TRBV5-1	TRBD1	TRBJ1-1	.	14	CASSVDRGGTEAFF	TGCGCCAGCAGCGTGGACAGGGGGGGCACTGAAGCTTTCTTT
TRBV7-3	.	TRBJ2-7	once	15	CASSSYDRPGHEQYF	TGTGCCAGCAGCTCCTACGACAGGCCGGGGCACGAGCAGTACTTC
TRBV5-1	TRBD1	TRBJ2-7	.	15	CASPEWTGGGHEQYF	TGCGCCAGCCCGGAATGGACAGGGGGTGGCCACGAGCAGTACTTC
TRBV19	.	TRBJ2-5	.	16	CASSIDLYRSGETQYF	TGTGCCAGTAGTATAGATTTGTACAGGTCGGGGGAGACCCAGTACTTC
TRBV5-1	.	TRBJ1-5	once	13	CASSLGGRQPQHF	TGCGCCAGCAGCTTGGGTGGGCGGCAGCCCCAGCATTTT
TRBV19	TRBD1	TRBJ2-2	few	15	CASSTQDRATGELFF	TGTGCCAGTAGTACCCAGGACAGGGCCACCGGGGAGCTGTTTTTT
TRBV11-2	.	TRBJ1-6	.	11	CASSSDGPLHF	TGTGCCAGCAGCTCAGACGGACCCCTCCACTTT
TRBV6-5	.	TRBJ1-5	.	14	CASSPSGGNQPQHF	TGTGCCAGCAGTCCTTCGGGGGGCAATCAGCCCCAGCATTTT
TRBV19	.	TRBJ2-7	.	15	CASSSGPRTRYEQYF	TGTGCCAGTTCTTCCGGACCTCGGACTCGCTACGAGCAGTACTTC
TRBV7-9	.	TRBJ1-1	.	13	CASSPSGDTEAFF	TGTGCCAGCAGCCCCTCGGGGGACACTGAAGCTTTCTTT
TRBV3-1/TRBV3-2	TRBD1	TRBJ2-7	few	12	CASSLQGAGQYF	TGTGCCAGCAGCCTACAGGGGGCAGGGCAGTACTTC
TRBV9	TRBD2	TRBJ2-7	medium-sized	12	CASSEGGVEQYF	TGTGCCAGCAGTGAGGGAGGGGTCGAGCAGTACTTC
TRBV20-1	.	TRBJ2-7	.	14	CSASYASMAVQQYF	TGCAGTGCTAGTTATGCCTCGATGGCCGTGCAGCAGTACTTC
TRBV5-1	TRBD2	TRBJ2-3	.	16	CASSLADGGAADTQYF	TGCGCCAGCAGCCTAGCTGACGGGGGGGCGGCAGATACGCAGTATTTT
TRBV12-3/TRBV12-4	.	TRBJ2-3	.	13	CASSLERSRAQYF	TGTGCCAGCAGTTTAGAGAGATCTCGGGCGCAGTATTTT
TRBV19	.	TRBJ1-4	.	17	CASSISGRFGKNEKLFF	TGTGCCAGTAGTATATCCGGCAGATTCGGCAAAAATGAAAAACTGTTTTTT
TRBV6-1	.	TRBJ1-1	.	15	CASSERDTMNTEAFF	TGTGCCAGCAGTGAAAGGGACACTATGAACACTGAAGCTTTCTTT
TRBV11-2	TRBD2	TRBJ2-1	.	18	CASSLAPIAGATLDEQFF	TGTGCCAGCAGCTTAGCCCCCATAGCGGGGGCCACTTTGGATGAGCAGTTCTTC
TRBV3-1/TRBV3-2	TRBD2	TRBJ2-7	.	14	CASSQRAGVHEQYF	TGTGCCAGCAGCCAAAGGGCGGGGGTCCACGAGCAGTACTTC
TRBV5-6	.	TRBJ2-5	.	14	CASSVGGNQETQYF	TGTGCCAGCAGCGTAGGGGGGAACCAAGAGACCCAGTACTTC
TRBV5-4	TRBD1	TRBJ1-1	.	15	CASSSGQGMNTEAFF	TGTGCCAGCAGCTCGGGACAGGGGATGAACACTGAAGCTTTCTTT
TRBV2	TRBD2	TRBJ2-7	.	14	CASIPTSRLSEQYF	TGTGCCAGCATTCCGACTAGCCGCCTCTCCGAGCAGTACTTC
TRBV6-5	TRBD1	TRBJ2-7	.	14	CASSYSGTGEEQYF	TGTGCCAGCAGTTACTCGGGGACAGGGGAAGAGCAGTACTTC
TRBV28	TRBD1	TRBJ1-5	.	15	CASSLSGTGARAQHF	TGTGCCAGCAGTTTGTCCGGGACAGGGGCCAGAGCCCAGCATTTT
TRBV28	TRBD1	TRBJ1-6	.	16	CASSSGGVSYNSPLHF	TGTGCCAGCAGTTCAGGGGGCGTATCCTATAATTCACCCCTCCACTTT
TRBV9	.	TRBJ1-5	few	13	CAALGRANQPQHF	TGTGCCGCCCTCGGCAGGGCTAATCAGCCCCAGCATTTT
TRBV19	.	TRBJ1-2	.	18	CASSFPPGGLVANYGYTF	TGTGCCAGTAGTTTCCCCCCCGGGGGCCTCGTCGCTAACTATGGCTACACCTTC
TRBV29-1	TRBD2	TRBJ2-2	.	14	CSGVVAGGGGELFF	TGCAGCGGGGTGGTAGCGGGGGGCGGCGGGGAGCTGTTTTTT
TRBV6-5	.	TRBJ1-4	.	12	CASEDRSEKLFF	TGTGCCAGCGAGGACAGAAGTGAAAAACTGTTTTTT
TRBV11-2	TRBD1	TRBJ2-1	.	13	CASSLGRGREQFF	TGTGCCAGCAGCTTAGGCAGGGGGCGCGAGCAGTTCTTC
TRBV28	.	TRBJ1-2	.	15	CASSGSGTLAYGYTF	TGTGCCAGCAGTGGTTCCGGGACCCTGGCCTATGGCTACACCTTC
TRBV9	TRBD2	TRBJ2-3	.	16	CASSVSGGTSTDTQYF	TGTGCCAGCAGCGTTAGCGGGGGAACTAGCACAGATACGCAGTATTTT
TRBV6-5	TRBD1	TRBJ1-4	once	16	CASSYVTGGAEEKLFF	TGTGCCAGCAGTTACGTCACAGGGGGCGCAGAGGAAAAACTGTTTTTT
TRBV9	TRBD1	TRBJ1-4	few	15	CASSVAGTGNEKLFF	TGTGCCAGCAGCGTAGCCGGGACAGGGAATGAAAAACTGTTTTTT
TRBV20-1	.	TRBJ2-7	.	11	CRATGRYEQYF	TGCAGAGCTACAGGGAGATACGAGCAGTACTTC
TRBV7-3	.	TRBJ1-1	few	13	CASSLGANTEAFF	TGTGCCAGCAGCTTGGGAGCGAACACTGAAGCTTTCTTT
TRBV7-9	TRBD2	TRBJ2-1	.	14	CASRIGGAFNEQFF	TGTGCCAGCAGAATCGGGGGGGCCTTTAATGAGCAGTTCTTC
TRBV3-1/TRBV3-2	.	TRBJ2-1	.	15	CASSAGSGGYNEQFF	TGTGCCAGCAGCGCGGGTAGCGGAGGTTACAATGAGCAGTTCTTC
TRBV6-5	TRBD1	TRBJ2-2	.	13	CASRVQGTGELFF	TGTGCCAGCAGGGTACAGGGGACCGGGGAGCTGTTTTTT
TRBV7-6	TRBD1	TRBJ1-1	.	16	CASSPRTGIMNTEAFF	TGTGCCAGCAGCCCTAGGACAGGGATAATGAACACTGAAGCTTTCTTT